This T cell receptor (beta chain) was profiled in a study of beta chain features in type 1 diabetes. Notes on the study in general: There was no resolution here of whether HLA type influences TCRB rearrangement.

A note on this clone: Its cognate antigen is unknown.

Expressed TCRB transcripts were sequenced because the entire RNA isolate underwent reverse transcription. Repertoires were generated with immunoSEQ multiplex PCR, while TCRdb's copy carries only in-frame clones and drops some. The table includes under 250,000 clones, approximately 11% detected once. Germline V CDR1 and CDR2: ENHRY, SYGVKD. Trimming took 5 bases from V and 5 from J, leaving 11 bases between them. The CDR3 length is 13 residues. The TCR was taken from a man aged 18 to 30 in good health. The gene calls are TRBV10-3 and TRBJ2-3; D might be TRBD2 (5 bases). Sequencing was performed on central memory CD4+ T cells from blood. The CDR3 coding sequence is TGTGCCATCAGTCTGACTATACAAGATACGCAGTATTTT. It yields the protein CAISLTIQDTQYF.